This T cell receptor (beta chain) derives from a study of identical twins. The CDR3 sequence is 14 residues long. Germline CDR1 reads DFQATT; CDR2 reads SNEGSKA (reference sequence). V gave up 6 bases and J gave up 6 bases; unmatched junction bases: 11. Via MiXCR, TCRdb re-called the 5' RACE reads, giving one row per CDR3 protein. The sample contains some 760,000 distinct CDR3 sequences, roughly 18% of which appear only once. This sample was also put to use in a study of T cells expressing NK-cell markers.

Sample: PBMCs. The chain has TRBV20-1 and TRBJ1-5, with TRBD1 identical over 7 bases. The TCR sequence derives from a woman aged 18 to 35 in good health. The DNA of the CDR3 is TGCAGTGCCCACCAGGGGGTAATTGGTCAGCCCCAGCATTTT. Amino acid sequence: CSAHQGVIGQPQHF.